This T cell receptor (beta chain) stems from a study of T cells in Graves' hyperthyroidism and ophthalmopathy. Whole-study results and caveats: Most thyroid clonotypes with frequency above 0.001 were detected in blood.

What was amplified from RNA transcripts were TCR beta CDR3 regions. First-round RT-PCR targeting the TCR CDR3 was performed with the HTBI primer set. From the multiplex PCR reads, TCRdb called clonotypes with MiXCR, one entry per CDR3 protein. The table has under 300,000 distinct CDR3 sequences, 10% to 15% seen once. The germline gives CDR1 SGHTA, CDR2 FQGNSA. CDR3 length equals 15 residues. Losses at the gene ends were 4 bases for V and 4 bases for J; bases not matched to a gene: 6. Many counts were recorded for this clonotype. The antigen remains unidentified. The receptor comes from a woman in her 30s with Graves' hyperthyroidism that later progressed to Graves' ophthalmopathy. The source material was blood. The chain joins TRBV7-2 to TRBJ2-5; TRBD2 matches at 10 bases. The CDR3 sequence: CASSWGLARVETQYF. In DNA, the CDR3 is TGTGCCAGCAGCTGGGGACTAGCGCGAGTAGAGACCCAGTACTTC.